This T cell receptor beta chain was captured in a study of blood T cell repertoires in COVID-19. Study at large: Material from acute and convalescent COVID-19 was sourced from the United States, Italy and Spain. T cells, B-cell-depleted T cells, or PBMCs supplied cDNA or gDNA.

Methods used by the authors: Amplification of reference gene primers provided the estimated nucleated cell counts. The data were produced by immunoSEQ multiplex PCR, yet TCRdb's version contains in-frame clones alone and is incomplete. D and trimming come from the DNA, and the V and J calls and clone size come from that table. The sample carries just under 350,000 clones, about nine tenths recorded once. Seattle enrolled patients during active infection and tracked them longitudinally. Trimming left V 5 bases short and J 7 bases short, with 26 bases between. CDR1 and CDR2 from the germline V gene are MNHNY and SVGAGI (reference sequence). The CDR3 consists of 17 residues. This clone has only one observation.

Source material: peripheral blood. The chain links TRBV6-6 to TRBJ1-2; D perhaps matches TRBD1 (6 bases). This TCR came from a woman aged 70 to 79 with COVID-19, enrolled during active disease. The CDR3 is CASSRVQGTLVRGGYTF. CDR3 nucleotide sequence: TGTGCCAGCAGTCGGGTCCAGGGGACCCTTGTTAGGGGTGGCTACACCTTC.